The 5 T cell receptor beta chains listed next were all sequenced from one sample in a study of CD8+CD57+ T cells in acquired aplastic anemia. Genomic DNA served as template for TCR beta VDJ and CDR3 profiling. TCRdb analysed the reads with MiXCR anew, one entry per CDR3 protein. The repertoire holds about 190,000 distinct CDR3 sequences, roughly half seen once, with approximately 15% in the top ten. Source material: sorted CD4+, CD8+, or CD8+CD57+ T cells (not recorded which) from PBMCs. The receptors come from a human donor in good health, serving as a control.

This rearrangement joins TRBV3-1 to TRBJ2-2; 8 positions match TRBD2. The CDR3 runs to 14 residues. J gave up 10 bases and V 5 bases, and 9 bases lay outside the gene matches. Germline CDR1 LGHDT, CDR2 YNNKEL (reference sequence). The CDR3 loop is CASSTQTSAAELFF. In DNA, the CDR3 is TGTGCCAGCAGCACCCAGACTAGCGCGGCGGAGCTGTTTTTT.

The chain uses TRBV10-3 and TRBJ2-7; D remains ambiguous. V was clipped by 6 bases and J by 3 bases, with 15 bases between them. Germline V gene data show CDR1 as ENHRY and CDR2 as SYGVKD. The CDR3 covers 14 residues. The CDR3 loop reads CAIRFIGGNYEQYF. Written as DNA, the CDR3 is TGTGCCATCAGGTTTATAGGCGGTAACTACGAGCAGTACTTC.

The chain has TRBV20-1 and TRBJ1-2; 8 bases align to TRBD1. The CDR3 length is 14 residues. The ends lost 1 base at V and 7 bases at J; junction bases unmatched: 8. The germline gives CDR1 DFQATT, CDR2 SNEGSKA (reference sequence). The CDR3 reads CSARGIGQGGGYTF. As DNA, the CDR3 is TGCAGTGCTAGAGGTATAGGACAGGGTGGTGGCTACACCTTC.

The CDR3 coding sequence is TGCAGCGTTCGTAACAATGAGCAGTTCTTC. It encodes CSVRNNEQFF. The chain carries TRBV29-1 and TRBJ2-1; D is unresolved. The CDR3 spans 10 residues. Germline CDR1 SQVTM, CDR2 ANQGSEA. V was pared by 5 bases and J by 5 bases, with 4 bases between.

CDR3 DNA sequence: TGTGCCGTAAGTGGTCGACAGTCGAACACTGAAGCTTTCTTT. Its protein is CAVSGRQSNTEAFF. The chain couples TRBV10-3 to TRBJ1-1, with a weak D call TRBD1 (5 bases). Between the trimmed V and J ends, which lost 11 bases and 1 base, there was a span of 17 bases. The CDR3 extends over 14 amino acids. Germline V gene lookup returns CDR1 ENHRY and CDR2 SYGVKD.